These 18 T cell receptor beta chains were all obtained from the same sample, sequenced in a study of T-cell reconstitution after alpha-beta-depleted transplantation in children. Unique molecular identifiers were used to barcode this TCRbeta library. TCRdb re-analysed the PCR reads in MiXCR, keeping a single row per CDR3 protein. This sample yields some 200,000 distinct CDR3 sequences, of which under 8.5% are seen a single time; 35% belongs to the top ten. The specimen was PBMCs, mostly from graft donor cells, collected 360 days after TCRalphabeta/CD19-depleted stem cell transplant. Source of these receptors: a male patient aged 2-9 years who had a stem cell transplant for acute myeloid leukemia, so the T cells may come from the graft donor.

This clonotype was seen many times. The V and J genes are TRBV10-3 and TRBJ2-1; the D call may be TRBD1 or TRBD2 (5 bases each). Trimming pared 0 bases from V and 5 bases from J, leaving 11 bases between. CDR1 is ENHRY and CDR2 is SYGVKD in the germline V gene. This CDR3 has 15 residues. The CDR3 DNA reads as TGTGCCATCAGTGAGTCGGGGACCACTAACAATGAGCAGTTCTTC. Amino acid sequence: CAISESGTTNNEQFF.

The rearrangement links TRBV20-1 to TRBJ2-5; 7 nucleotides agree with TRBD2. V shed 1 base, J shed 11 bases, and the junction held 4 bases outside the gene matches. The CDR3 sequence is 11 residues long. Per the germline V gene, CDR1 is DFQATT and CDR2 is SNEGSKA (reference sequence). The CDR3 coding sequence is TGCAGTGCTAGAGGTAGCGGGTTACAGTACTTC. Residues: CSARGSGLQYF.

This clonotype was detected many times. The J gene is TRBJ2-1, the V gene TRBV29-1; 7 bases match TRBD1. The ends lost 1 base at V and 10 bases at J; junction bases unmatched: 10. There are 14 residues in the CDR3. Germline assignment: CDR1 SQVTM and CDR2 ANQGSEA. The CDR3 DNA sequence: TGCAGCGTTGAAGCACGACTGACAGGGTGGGAGCAGTTCTTC. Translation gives CSVEARLTGWEQFF.

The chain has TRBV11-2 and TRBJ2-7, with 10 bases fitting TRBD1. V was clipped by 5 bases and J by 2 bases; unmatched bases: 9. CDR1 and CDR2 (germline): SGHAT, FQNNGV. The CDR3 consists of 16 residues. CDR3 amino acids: CASSVWGQGFPYEQYF. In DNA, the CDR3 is TGTGCCAGCAGCGTATGGGGACAGGGGTTTCCCTACGAGCAGTACTTC.

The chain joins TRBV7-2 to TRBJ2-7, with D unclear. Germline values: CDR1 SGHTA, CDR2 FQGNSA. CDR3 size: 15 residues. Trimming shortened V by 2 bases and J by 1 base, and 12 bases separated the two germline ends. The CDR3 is CASSLTRPLSYEQYF. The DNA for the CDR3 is TGTGCCAGCAGCTTAACCAGGCCTTTATCCTACGAGCAGTACTTC.

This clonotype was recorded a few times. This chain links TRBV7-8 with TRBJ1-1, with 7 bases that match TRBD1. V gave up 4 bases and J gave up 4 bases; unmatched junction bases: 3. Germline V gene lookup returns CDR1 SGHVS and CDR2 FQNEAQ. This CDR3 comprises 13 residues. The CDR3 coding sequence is TGTGCCAGCAGCTGGGACAGAGTCACTGAAGCTTTCTTT. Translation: CASSWDRVTEAFF.

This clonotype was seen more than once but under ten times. The CDR3 nucleotides read TGCAGTGCTAGAAGGGGGGTAGAGACCCAGTACTTC. Protein sequence: CSARRGVETQYF. This sequence joins TRBV20-1 and TRBJ2-5; D tentatively reads TRBD1 or TRBD2 (6 bases each). The CDR3 sequence is 12 residues long. Germline lookup yields CDR1 DFQATT and CDR2 SNEGSKA (reference sequence). Deletions cut 2 bases from V and 4 bases from J, with 8 bases between.

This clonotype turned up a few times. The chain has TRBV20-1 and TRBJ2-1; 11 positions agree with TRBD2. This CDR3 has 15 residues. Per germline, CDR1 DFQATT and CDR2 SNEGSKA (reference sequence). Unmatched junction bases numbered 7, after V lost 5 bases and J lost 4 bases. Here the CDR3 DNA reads TGCAGTGCTCCTACCGGGACTAGCGGATACAATGAGCAGTTCTTC. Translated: CSAPTGTSGYNEQFF.

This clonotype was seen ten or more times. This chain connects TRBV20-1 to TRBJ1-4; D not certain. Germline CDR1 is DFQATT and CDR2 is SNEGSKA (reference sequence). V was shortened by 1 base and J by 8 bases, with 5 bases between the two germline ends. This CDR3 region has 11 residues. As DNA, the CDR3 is TGCAGTGCTAGAGTTGGGGAAAAACTGTTTTTT. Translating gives CSARVGEKLFF.

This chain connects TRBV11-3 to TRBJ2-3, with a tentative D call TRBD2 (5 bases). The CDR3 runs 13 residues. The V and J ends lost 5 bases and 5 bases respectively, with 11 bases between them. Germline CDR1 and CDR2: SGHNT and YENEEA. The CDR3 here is CASSPRGEDTQYF. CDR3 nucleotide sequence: TGTGCCAGCAGCCCACGGGGTGAAGATACGCAGTATTTT.

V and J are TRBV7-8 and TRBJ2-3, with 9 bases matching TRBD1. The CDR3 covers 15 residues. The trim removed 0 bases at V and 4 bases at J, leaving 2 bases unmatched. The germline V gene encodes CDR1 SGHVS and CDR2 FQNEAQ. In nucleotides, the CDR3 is TGTGCCAGCAGCTTAGCGGACAGGGGTGCAGATACGCAGTATTTT. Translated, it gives CASSLADRGADTQYF.

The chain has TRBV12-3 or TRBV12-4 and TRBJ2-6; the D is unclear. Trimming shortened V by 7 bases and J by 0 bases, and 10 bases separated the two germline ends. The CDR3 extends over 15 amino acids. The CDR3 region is CASTQSLSGANVLTF. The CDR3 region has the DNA TGTGCCAGCACCCAATCCCTCTCTGGGGCCAACGTCCTGACTTTC.

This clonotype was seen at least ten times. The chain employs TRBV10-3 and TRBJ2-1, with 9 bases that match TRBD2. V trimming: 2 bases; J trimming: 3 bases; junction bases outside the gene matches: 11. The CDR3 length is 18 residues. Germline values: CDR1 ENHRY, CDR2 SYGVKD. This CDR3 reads CAISEAEPGLAGYNEQFF. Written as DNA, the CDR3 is TGTGCCATCAGTGAGGCTGAACCGGGACTAGCTGGCTACAATGAGCAGTTCTTC.

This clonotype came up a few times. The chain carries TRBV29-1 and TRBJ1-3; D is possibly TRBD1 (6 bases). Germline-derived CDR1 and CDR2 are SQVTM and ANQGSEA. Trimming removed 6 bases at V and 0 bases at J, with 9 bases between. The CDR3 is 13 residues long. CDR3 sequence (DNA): TGCAGCGTGGGGACACTCTCTGGAAACACCATATATTTT. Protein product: CSVGTLSGNTIYF.

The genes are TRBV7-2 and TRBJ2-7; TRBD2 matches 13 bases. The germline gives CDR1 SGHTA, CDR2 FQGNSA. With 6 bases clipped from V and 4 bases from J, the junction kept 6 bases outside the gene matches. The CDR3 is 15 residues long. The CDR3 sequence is CASRGLAGVMYEQYF. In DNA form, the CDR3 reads TGTGCCAGCAGAGGACTAGCGGGAGTGATGTACGAGCAGTACTTC.

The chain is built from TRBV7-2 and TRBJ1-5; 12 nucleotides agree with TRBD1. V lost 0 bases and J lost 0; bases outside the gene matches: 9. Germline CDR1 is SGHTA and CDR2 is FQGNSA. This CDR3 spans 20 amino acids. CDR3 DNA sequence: TGTGCCAGCAGCTTAGCCCCTTCCGGGACAGGGGGCGATAGCAATCAGCCCCAGCATTTT. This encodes CASSLAPSGTGGDSNQPQHF.

Written as DNA, the CDR3 is TGTGCCAGCACCACAGGGTGGGATGGCTACACCTTC. Its protein is CASTTGWDGYTF. The chain carries TRBV12-3 or TRBV12-4 and TRBJ1-2; tentative D call: TRBD1 (6 bases). V lost 7 bases and J 6 bases, leaving 12 bases between the germline ends. This CDR3 is built from 12 residues.

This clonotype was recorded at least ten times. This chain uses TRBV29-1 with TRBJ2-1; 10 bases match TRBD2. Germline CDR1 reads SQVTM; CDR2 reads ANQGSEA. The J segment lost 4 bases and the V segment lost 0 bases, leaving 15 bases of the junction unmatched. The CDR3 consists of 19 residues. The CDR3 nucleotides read TGCAGCGTTGAAGATTCCCGGGTCAAAAGTAGCGGGGGGTACAATGAGCAGTTCTTC. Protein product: CSVEDSRVKSSGGYNEQFF.